Shown below are 24 T cell receptor beta chains from a single sample sequenced in a study of T cells in Graves' hyperthyroidism and ophthalmopathy. RNA transcripts yielded amplified TCR beta CDR3 regions. The study used the HTBI primer set for a first-round RT-PCR of the TCR CDR3. TCRdb independently ran MiXCR on the multiplex PCR reads; one entry per CDR3 protein. The sample lists about 680,000 distinct CDR3 sequences, 35% seen once, with roughly 30% in the top ten. Sequences were obtained from blood. The receptors originated from a woman between 35 and 50 years old with Graves' hyperthyroidism.

The chain recombines TRBV4-3 with TRBJ1-1, with D unclear. Trimming left V 0 bases short and J 1 base short, with 9 bases between. The V gene's germline CDR1 is LGHNA and CDR2 YSLEER. The CDR3 extends over 15 amino acids. Here the CDR3 reads CASSQDLAGNTEAFF. CDR3 sequence (DNA): TGCGCCAGCAGCCAAGATCTCGCAGGGAACACTGAAGCTTTCTTT.

This clonotype has at least ten counts. The chain carries TRBV29-1 and TRBJ1-1; possibly TRBD1 for D (5 bases). The germline V gene encodes CDR1 SQVTM and CDR2 ANQGSEA. The germline V and J ends were trimmed by 5 bases and 0 bases, with 13 bases remaining between them. CDR3 length: 14 residues. The CDR3 coding sequence is TGCAGCGTTCAACAGGAGTCCATGAACACTGAAGCTTTCTTT. This sequence encodes CSVQQESMNTEAFF.

The rearrangement links TRBV10-2 to TRBJ1-1; no reliable D call. Per germline, CDR1 WSHSY and CDR2 SAAADI. CDR3 length: 14 residues. The germline V and J ends were trimmed by 5 bases and 4 bases, with 14 bases remaining between them. In DNA form, the CDR3 reads TGCGCCAGCAGTTTATGGAGCGGATCCACTGAAGCTTTCTTT. Protein sequence: CASSLWSGSTEAFF.

This clonotype was detected ten times or more. The chain recombines TRBV15 with TRBJ2-7; D might be TRBD2 (6 bases). Germline V CDR1 and CDR2: LNHNV, YYDKDF (reference sequence). V was cut by 2 bases and J by 4 bases, with 12 bases left in between. The CDR3 is 14 amino acids. CDR3 region: CATSRPGGVYEQYF. CDR3 sequence (DNA): TGTGCCACCAGCAGACCCGGAGGGGTGTACGAGCAGTACTTC. The complete variable domain, with remaining parts taken from reference TRBV15 and TRBJ2-7, reads DAMVIQNPRYQVTQFGKPVTLSCSQTLNHNVMYWYQQKSSQAPKLLFHYYDKDFNNEADTPDNFQSRRPNTSFCFLDIRSPGLGDTAMYLCATSRPGGVYEQYFGPGTRLTVT.

This clonotype was seen a few times. The rearrangement links TRBV6-5 to TRBJ1-1; no reliable D call. Germline-derived CDR1 and CDR2 are MNHEY and SVGAGI. The V end lost 8 bases, the J end lost 4 bases, and 14 bases lay between the germline ends. The length of the CDR3 is 13 residues. This CDR3 reads CASHSGVGTEAFF. The DNA of the CDR3 is TGTGCCAGCCATTCCGGGGTCGGCACTGAAGCTTTCTTT.

In this sample, this clonotype turned up a few times. V gene TRBV28 combines with J gene TRBJ1-3, with no clear D. V was cut by 3 bases and J by 3 bases, with 9 bases left in between. Germline V gene lookup returns CDR1 MDHEN and CDR2 SYDVKM. The CDR3 loop spans 14 amino acids. For the CDR3, the DNA is TGTGCCAGCAGTTTTGGCAGCTTTGGAAACACCATATATTTT. Protein sequence: CASSFGSFGNTIYF.

The V and J genes are TRBV12-3 or TRBV12-4 and TRBJ1-2; TRBD1 matches at 7 bases. The CDR3 length is 15 residues. The V and J ends lost 2 bases and 7 bases, in that order; junction bases with no gene match: 10. The CDR3: CASSLTPGQSCGYTF. CDR3 coding DNA: TGTGCCAGCAGTTTAACGCCGGGACAGAGCTGTGGCTACACCTTC.

Written as DNA, the CDR3 is TGTGCCAGCAGTTTACAGGGGGCGACGGAGCAGTACTTC. Encoded protein: CASSLQGATEQYF. This rearrangement joins TRBV27 to TRBJ2-7; TRBD1 matches at 8 bases. Germline CDR1 MNHEY, CDR2 SMNVEV (reference sequence). The CDR3 is 13 amino acids. The ends lost 2 bases at V and 7 bases at J; junction bases unmatched: 4.

In this sample, this clonotype turned up many times. The V gene is TRBV7-9, the J gene TRBJ1-4, with no clear D. The germline V gene encodes CDR1 SEHNR and CDR2 FQNEAQ (reference sequence). Trimming removed 5 bases at V and 7 bases at J, with 8 bases between. The CDR3 totals 12 residues. The CDR3 protein is CASSQRVEKLFF. The CDR3 DNA follows: TGTGCCAGCAGCCAGAGGGTTGAAAAACTGTTTTTT.

This clonotype has a handful of counts. The V and J genes are TRBV6-5 and TRBJ2-7; the match to TRBD2 covers 7 bases. The V segment lost 0 bases and the J segment 2 bases; nucleotides outside the gene matches: 7. Germline V lookup: CDR1 MNHEY, CDR2 SVGAGI. CDR3 size: 16 residues. This CDR3 reads CASSYSGGSSPYEQYF. CDR3 DNA: TGTGCCAGCAGTTACTCGGGGGGGAGTAGCCCCTACGAGCAGTACTTC.

This clonotype was seen repeatedly, ten times or more. This rearrangement joins TRBV25-1 to TRBJ1-3; 9 bases agree with TRBD1. The CDR3 runs 16 residues. The germline V gene encodes CDR1 MGHDK and CDR2 SYGVNS. V was clipped by 3 bases and J by 0 bases; unmatched bases: 3. This chain's CDR3 is CASSELGQGSGNTIYF. CDR3 DNA: TGTGCCAGCAGTGAGTTGGGACAGGGCTCTGGAAACACCATATATTTT.

This clonotype has a handful of counts. J is TRBJ1-2 and V is TRBV3-1, with 7 bases fitting TRBD1. V gave up 6 bases and J gave up 8 bases; unmatched junction bases: 3. CDR3 length: 11 residues. Per germline, CDR1 LGHDT and CDR2 YNNKEL (reference sequence). The CDR3 region is CASRNRGGYTF. CDR3 DNA: TGTGCCAGCAGGAACAGGGGCGGCTACACCTTC.

This clonotype has only a few counts. This chain connects TRBV11-3 to TRBJ1-2; TRBD1 matches 10 bases. The CDR3 totals 15 residues. CDR1 SGHNT and CDR2 YENEEA come from the germline V gene. Germline trimming cut 3 bases from V and 3 bases from J; bases unmatched to any gene: 4. This CDR3 is CASSLTGGADYGYTF. The CDR3 region has the DNA TGTGCCAGCAGCTTGACAGGGGGCGCGGACTATGGCTACACCTTC.

V is TRBV7-2 and J is TRBJ2-7; TRBD2 matches at 10 bases. The DNA end is more similar to TRBJ2-4, so the J call may be wrong. Germline V gene sequence: CDR1 SGHTA, CDR2 FQGNSA. The CDR3 has 16 residues. DNA of the CDR3: TGTGCCAGCAGCACCGGGACTAGCGAAGCCAAAAACATTCAGTACTTC. It encodes CASSTGTSEAKNIQYF.

This clonotype turned up a few times. The J gene is TRBJ1-1, the V gene TRBV11-2, with 7 bases aligning to TRBD1. J was trimmed by 2 bases and V by 2 bases; bases with no gene match: 8. CDR1 is SGHAT and CDR2 is FQNNGV in the germline V gene. The CDR3 runs 16 residues. The CDR3, as DNA: TGTGCCAGCAGCTTACCCTATGACAGGGCCAACACTGAAGCTTTCTTT. Amino acid sequence: CASSLPYDRANTEAFF.

The gene calls are TRBV4-3 and TRBJ1-1, with D possibly being TRBD1 (5 bases). The length of the CDR3 is 12 residues. Trimming cost V 5 bases and J 11 bases, with 15 bases left between them. Germline assignment: CDR1 LGHNA and CDR2 YSLEER. CDR3 nucleotides: TGCGCCAGCAGCGACCGGGACCGTGGGGCTTTCTTT. It translates to CASSDRDRGAFF.

This clonotype was observed many times. The rearrangement links TRBV12-3 or TRBV12-4 to TRBJ2-6; no clear D gene. CDR3 size: 13 residues. V was clipped by 3 bases and J by 15 bases, with 15 bases between them. CDR3 in DNA: TGTGCCAGCAGTTTCGGCGGCGGAATTAACCTGACTTTC. Translation: CASSFGGGINLTF.

This clonotype was seen many times. The chain has TRBV6-5 and TRBJ1-3; no clear D gene. Deletions cut 4 bases from V and 8 bases from J, with 9 bases between. Germline V gene lookup returns CDR1 MNHEY and CDR2 SVGAGI. The CDR3 sequence is 12 residues long. This chain's CDR3 is CASSSNTDTIYF. In DNA, the CDR3 is TGTGCCAGCAGTTCTAACACTGACACCATATATTTT.

This chain links TRBV20-1 with TRBJ2-5; D remains ambiguous. CDR3 length equals 11 residues. Germline V gene sequence: CDR1 DFQATT, CDR2 SNEGSKA (reference sequence). The CDR3 DNA sequence: TGCAGACGCCGGACCCAAGAGACCCAGTACTTC. The encoded protein is CRRRTQETQYF.

The CDR3 reads CASGLGLALEQYF. The CDR3 bases are TGTGCTAGTGGTTTGGGACTAGCACTCGAGCAGTACTTC. V usage is TRBV12-5 and J usage is TRBJ2-7; 7 bases fit TRBD2. Germline V gene data show CDR1 as LGHNT and CDR2 as FRNRAP. J was trimmed by 6 bases and V by 1 base; bases with no gene match: 3. There are 13 residues in the CDR3.

The chain employs TRBV28 and TRBJ1-2; TRBD1 might be the D (6 bases). The CDR3 sequence is 15 residues long. Deletions cut 2 bases from V and 4 bases from J, with 14 bases between. From germline, CDR1 is MDHEN and CDR2 SYDVKM. The CDR3 here is CASSLMPGTTYGYTF. In DNA, the CDR3 is TGTGCCAGCAGTTTAATGCCCGGGACAACCTATGGCTACACCTTC.

As regards this clonotype: The junction differs from germline at one of its ends, possibly a read error. V gene TRBV20-1 combines with J gene TRBJ1-2; D uncertain. CDR3 length: 10 amino acids. Germline V CDR1 and CDR2: DFQATT, SNEGSKA (reference sequence). CDR3 residues: CRAISRGYTF. Here the CDR3 DNA reads TGCCGTGCCATTAGTCGTGGCTACACTTTC.

This clonotype has ten or more counts. CDR3 DNA sequence: TGTGCCATCAGCCCTAGCGGGAGTAACCACGAGCAGTACTTC. Protein: CAISPSGSNHEQYF. The chain uses TRBV10-3 and TRBJ2-7, with 10 bases aligning to TRBD2. After removal of 6 bases from V and 5 bases from J, the junction contained 7 bases not matched to a gene. Germline lookup yields CDR1 ENHRY and CDR2 SYGVKD. The CDR3 loop spans 14 amino acids.

In its sample, this clonotype was seen many times. The chain has TRBV13 and TRBJ1-1, with D perhaps TRBD1 (6 bases). The CDR3 is 15 amino acids. V dropped 0 bases and J dropped 5 bases, with 13 bases sitting between them. Germline V gives CDR1 PRHDT, CDR2 FYEKMQ (reference sequence). The CDR3 DNA sequence: TGTGCCAGCAGCTTAGGCAGGGGAGGTGGAACTGAAGCTTTCTTT. This gives the protein CASSLGRGGGTEAFF. The full variable domain, with the rest looked up from reference TRBV13 and TRBJ1-1, is AAGVIQSPRHLIKEKRETATLKCYPIPRHDTVYWYQQGPGQDPQFLISFYEKMQSDKGSIPDRFSAQQFSDYHSELNMSSLELGDSALYFCASSLGRGGGTEAFFGQGTRLTVV.